This T cell receptor (beta chain) was recorded in a study of blood T cell repertoires in COVID-19. Sequencing was performed with immunoSEQ multiplex PCR; in TCRdb, only in-frame clones are kept and a portion is missing. The sample lists 130,000 or so clones; approximately 90% were seen once. Per the germline V gene, CDR1 is MNHEY and CDR2 is SVGAGI. CDR3 length: 15 amino acids. V dropped 2 bases and J dropped 8 bases, with 18 bases sitting between them. Enrolled during active infection, Seattle patients were then followed longitudinally. Source material: peripheral blood. The J gene is TRBJ1-2, the V gene TRBV6-5; D is uncertain. The clonotype originates from a man aged 55 to 70 with COVID-19, enrolled during active disease. CDR3 in DNA: TGTGCCAGCAGTTACGAGACACCCTTGAGAGGGGGCTACACCTTC. Its translation: CASSYETPLRGGYTF.